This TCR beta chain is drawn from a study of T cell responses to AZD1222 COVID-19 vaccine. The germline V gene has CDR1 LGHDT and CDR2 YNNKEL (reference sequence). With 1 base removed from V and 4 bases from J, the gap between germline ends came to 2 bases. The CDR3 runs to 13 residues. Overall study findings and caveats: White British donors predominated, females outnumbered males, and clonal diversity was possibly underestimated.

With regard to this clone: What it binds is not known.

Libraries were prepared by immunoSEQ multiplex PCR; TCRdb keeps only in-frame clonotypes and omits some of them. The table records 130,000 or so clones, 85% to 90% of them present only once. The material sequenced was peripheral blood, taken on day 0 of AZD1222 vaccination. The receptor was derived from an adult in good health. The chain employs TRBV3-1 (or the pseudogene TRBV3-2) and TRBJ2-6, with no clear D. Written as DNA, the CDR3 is TGTGCCAGCAGCCAAGCCGGGGCCAACGTCCTGACTTTC. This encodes CASSQAGANVLTF.